Each of the 18 T cell receptor beta chains below was sequenced from the same sample in a study of cytomegalovirus exposure and HLA in healthy donors. Primers: 60 Vbeta forward and 13 Jbeta reverse. Clones were read by immunoSEQ multiplex PCR, and TCRdb kept only the in-frame ones, dropping some. The sample includes 150,000 to 180,000 clones, roughly three quarters of them seen just once. Sequenced: PBMCs. All receptors derive from a man aged 25 to 40 in good health and CMV-seropositive.

This clone has more than one count but fewer than ten. Since no conserved phenylalanine or tryptophan closes the CDR3, a read error is the likely cause. CDR3 loop: CASSLNGGARGYTL. The CDR3 DNA sequence: TGTGCCAGCAGTTTAAACGGGGGGGCACGGGGCTACACCCTC. V usage is TRBV28 and J usage is TRBJ1-2, with a possible D match to TRBD1 (6 bases). The germline gives CDR1 MDHEN, CDR2 SYDVKM. This CDR3 has 14 residues. V lost 2 bases and J 8 bases, leaving 15 bases between the germline ends.

The rearrangement joins TRBV4-3 to TRBJ2-6; maybe TRBD1 (6 bases). Trimming took off 2 bases at V and 2 bases at J, with 7 bases between the two ends. The CDR3 is 15 amino acids. Germline V gives CDR1 LGHNA, CDR2 YSLEER. The DNA for the CDR3 is TGCGCCAGCAGCCAAACAGGGACTGGGGCCAACGTCCTGACTTTC. Translated, it gives CASSQTGTGANVLTF.

The genes are TRBV13 and TRBJ2-7, with D tentatively TRBD1 (6 bases). V dropped 5 bases and J dropped 6 bases, with 14 bases sitting between them. The CDR3 covers 13 residues. From germline, CDR1 is PRHDT and CDR2 FYEKMQ (reference sequence). The CDR3, as DNA: TGTGCCAGCAGCCCTCCAGGGGCAGGCGAGCAGTACTTC. Encoded protein: CASSPPGAGEQYF.

This clone occurred once. V is TRBV6-1 and J is TRBJ2-1; 8 bases match TRBD2. From germline, CDR1 is MNHNS and CDR2 SASEGT. The CDR3 runs 14 residues. J was trimmed by 4 bases and V by 10 bases; bases with no gene match: 9. In DNA form, the CDR3 reads TGTGCCACAAGAAGCGGGAGTCAGTACAATGAGCAGTTCTTC. It translates to CATRSGSQYNEQFF.

The V call is TRBV5-1, the J call TRBJ2-5; tentative D call: TRBD2 (6 bases). V gave up 6 bases and J gave up 4 bases, with 19 bases separating them. The CDR3 is made up of 15 amino acids. CDR1 SGHRS and CDR2 YFSETQ come from the germline V gene. CDR3 DNA sequence: TGCGCCAGCACCCTCCTGGGGGGTGCAAGAGAGACCCAGTACTTC. It specifies CASTLLGGARETQYF.

This clone was detected only once. The gene calls are TRBV2 and TRBJ1-2, with TRBD1 matching 11 bases. V was pared by 4 bases and J by 4 bases, with 2 bases of the junction left unmatched. The CDR3 runs 14 residues. CDR1 is SNHLY, CDR2 FYNNEI, per germline. CDR3: CASSGDRGAYGYTF. The CDR3 coding sequence is TGTGCCAGCAGTGGGGACAGGGGGGCCTATGGCTACACCTTC.

V gene TRBV2 combines with J gene TRBJ1-1; D gene ambiguous. V lost 2 bases to trimming and J lost 1 base, with 14 bases between them. This CDR3 region has 16 residues. Germline V gene lookup returns CDR1 SNHLY and CDR2 FYNNEI. The CDR3 coding sequence is TGTGCCAGCAGTGAATTGTTTTTTGCCGGGAACACTGAAGCTTTCTTT. Protein product: CASSELFFAGNTEAFF.

This clone showed up just a few times. This rearrangement joins TRBV28 to TRBJ1-1; possibly TRBD1 for D (5 bases). V was shortened by 2 bases and J by 4 bases, with 11 bases between the two germline ends. Per germline, CDR1 MDHEN and CDR2 SYDVKM. This CDR3 is built from 14 residues. CDR3 coding DNA: TGTGCCAGCAGTTTAACAGGAGGGGCCACTGAAGCTTTCTTT. Translating gives CASSLTGGATEAFF.

This clone came up a few times. CDR3 residues: CASSLGPAGASNQPQHF. CDR3 nucleotides: TGTGCCAGCAGCTTAGGGCCTGCGGGAGCTAGCAATCAGCCCCAGCATTTT. The chain uses TRBV5-4 and TRBJ1-5, with D hard to call. The germline gives CDR1 SGHNT, CDR2 YYREEE (reference sequence). The CDR3 is 17 amino acids. V gave up 2 bases and J gave up 0 bases, with 15 bases separating them.

V usage is TRBV7-3 and J usage is TRBJ2-5; D is unresolved. CDR1 is SGHTA and CDR2 is FQGTGA in the germline V gene. This CDR3 spans 13 amino acids. Deletions cut 2 bases from V and 2 bases from J, with 6 bases between. In DNA, the CDR3 is TGTGCCAGCAGCTTATTTACTCAAGAGACCCAGTACTTC. Amino acids: CASSLFTQETQYF.

The chain recombines TRBV29-1 with TRBJ2-7, with 11 nucleotides matching TRBD2. From germline, CDR1 is SQVTM and CDR2 ANQGSEA. The CDR3 runs 16 residues. The V and J ends lost 1 base and 0 bases, in that order; junction bases with no gene match: 5. CDR3 sequence reads: CSVEGTLAGDSYEQYF. The CDR3, as DNA: TGCAGCGTTGAAGGCACACTAGCGGGAGACTCCTACGAGCAGTACTTC.

This clone was counted a few times. The chain couples TRBV25-1 to TRBJ2-7; D may be TRBD2 (6 bases). V was shortened by 2 bases and J by 0 bases, with 11 bases between the two germline ends. Germline loops: CDR1 MGHDK, CDR2 SYGVNS. This CDR3 comprises 15 residues. The CDR3 nucleotides are TGTGCCAGCAGTGAAGGCGCGGGACCCTCCTACGAGCAGTACTTC. Amino acids: CASSEGAGPSYEQYF.

The chain carries TRBV28 and TRBJ2-7, with 8 bases aligning to TRBD1. CDR3 size: 13 residues. Losses at the gene ends were 6 bases for V and 1 base for J; bases not matched to a gene: 2. Per the germline V gene, CDR1 is MDHEN and CDR2 is SYDVKM. The DNA of the CDR3 is TGTGCCAGCAGGACAGGGGAATCCTACGAGCAGTACTTC. As protein: CASRTGESYEQYF.

The rearrangement uses TRBV5-8 and TRBJ2-5; 9 nucleotides agree with TRBD1. Germline CDR1 SGHTS, CDR2 YDEGEE. The J segment lost 5 bases and the V segment lost 4 bases, leaving 12 bases of the junction unmatched. The CDR3 consists of 16 residues. In DNA, the CDR3 is TGTGCCAGCAGCCGGGGGGACAGGGTGTTCCGGGAGACCCAGTACTTC. It is translated as CASSRGDRVFRETQYF.

The chain couples TRBV11-2 to TRBJ1-5; no clear D. V was shortened by 3 bases and J by 7 bases, with 10 bases between the two germline ends. Germline V lookup: CDR1 SGHAT, CDR2 FQNNGV. The CDR3 loop spans 13 amino acids. The CDR3 is CASSFGVGQPQHF. For the CDR3, the DNA is TGTGCCAGCAGCTTCGGGGTTGGGCAGCCCCAGCATTTT.

The V gene is TRBV29-1, the J gene TRBJ2-5, with D perhaps TRBD2 (5 bases). Germline V gives CDR1 SQVTM, CDR2 ANQGSEA. CDR3 length equals 12 residues. With 3 bases removed from V and 5 bases from J, the gap between germline ends came to 10 bases. In DNA form, the CDR3 reads TGCAGCGTTGAGAGGGCCGGGGAGACCCAGTACTTC. Its protein product is CSVERAGETQYF.

This chain connects TRBV9 to TRBJ1-1; unclear D gene. Between the trimmed V and J ends, which lost 0 bases and 0 bases, there was a span of 9 bases. The CDR3 consists of 15 residues. CDR1 is SGDLS, CDR2 YYNGEE, per germline. DNA of the CDR3: TGTGCCAGCAGCGTAGGGACTCCGATGAACACTGAAGCTTTCTTT. This encodes CASSVGTPMNTEAFF.

The chain combines TRBV2 with TRBJ2-5, with TRBD2 as a possible D gene (5 bases). The J call may be in error: the DNA end matches TRBJ2-7 better. The CDR3 has 13 amino acids. CDR1 and CDR2 from the germline V gene are SNHLY and FYNNEI. The CDR3 reads CASSLEGNYEQYF. The CDR3, as DNA: TGTGCCAGCAGTTTAGAGGGAAACTACGAGCAGTACTTC.